This TCR beta chain is from a study of blood T cell repertoires in COVID-19. Per the authors' pipeline: For nucleated cells, counts were estimated from reference gene primer amplification. Produced via immunoSEQ multiplex PCR; TCRdb's table is partial and in-frame only. Clone size and V and J calls were adopted from that table, with D and trimming inferred from the DNA. There are about 330,000 clones in the sample; roughly 90% occur only once, and roughly 6.7% lies in the top ten. Germline CDR1 and CDR2: SGHTA and FQGNSA. This CDR3 contains 16 residues. The trim removed 5 bases at V and 7 bases at J, leaving 10 bases unmatched.

The chain links TRBV7-2 to TRBJ1-4; TRBD1 aligns across 10 bases. The sequencing input was peripheral blood. The source is a young man who had recovered from COVID-19. The CDR3 spells CASSPFPGQGSEKLFF. The CDR3 nucleotides read TGTGCCAGCAGCCCATTTCCGGGACAGGGGAGTGAAAAACTGTTTTTT.